Each of the 15 T cell receptor beta chains below was sequenced from the same sample in a study of T cells expressing NK-cell markers. One entry per CDR3 protein, without DNA, is what TCRdb gives after re-calling the 5' RACE reads. The sample has around 380,000 distinct CDR3 sequences. The sequenced material came from blood T cells: a sorted CD56 or NKG2C T cell subset, CD4+ or CD8+ T cells, or bulk PBMC T cells (not recorded which). These receptors came from a woman in her 50s in good health.

The chain uses TRBV2 and TRBJ1-1; without DNA, the TCRdb call of TRBD1 cannot be checked. This CDR3 has 14 residues. Germline V gene sequence: CDR1 SNHLY, CDR2 FYNNEI. The CDR3 protein is CASSGGGENTEAFF.

This rearrangement joins TRBV5-1 to TRBJ2-1; TCRdb's assignment of TRBD1 cannot be checked, as there is no DNA. The V gene's germline CDR1 is SGHRS and CDR2 YFSETQ. This CDR3 region has 13 residues. CDR3 residues: CASSGRGPNEQFF.

The genes are TRBV27 and TRBJ2-1; the TRBD1 assignment by TCRdb is unverifiable without DNA. CDR3 length equals 14 residues. The germline gives CDR1 MNHEY, CDR2 SMNVEV (reference sequence). The CDR3 sequence: CASSRMTGADEQFF.

This chain connects TRBV11-3 to TRBJ2-2. Germline assignment: CDR1 SGHNT and CDR2 YENEEA. The CDR3 spans 14 residues. The CDR3 spells CASSFDSLAGELFF. Looking up the rest from reference TRBV11-3 and TRBJ2-2 gives the full variable domain: EAGVVQSPRYKIIEKKQPVAFWCNPISGHNTLYWYLQNLGQGPELLIRYENEEAVDDSQLPKDRFSAERLKGVDSTLKIQPAELGDSAVYLCASSFDSLAGELFFGEGSRLTVL.

The chain is built from TRBV19 and TRBJ2-7; TCRdb lists TRBD1, though no DNA is available to test this call. Germline CDR1 is LNHDA and CDR2 is SQIVND (reference sequence). The CDR3 spans 18 residues. The CDR3 sequence: CASSPKVGTGGVSYEQYF.

This rearrangement joins TRBV7-3 to TRBJ2-1. The CDR3 is made up of 16 amino acids. Germline CDR1 is SGHTA and CDR2 is FQGTGA. The CDR3 here is CASSLMGWESYNEQFF.

The CDR3 sequence: CASNAGLNTEAFF. V gene TRBV19 combines with J gene TRBJ1-1; the D call from TCRdb, TRBD1, cannot be confirmed without DNA. CDR3 length equals 13 residues. Germline-derived CDR1 and CDR2 are LNHDA and SQIVND (reference sequence).

This chain uses TRBV20-1 with TRBJ2-1; the D call from TCRdb, TRBD2, cannot be confirmed without DNA. In germline, CDR1 is DFQATT, CDR2 SNEGSKA (reference sequence). The CDR3 has 14 amino acids. CDR3 sequence: CSASASGDYNEQFF.

V and J are TRBV5-1 and TRBJ2-7; without DNA, the TCRdb call of TRBD1 cannot be checked. The CDR3 runs 15 residues. CDR1 SGHRS and CDR2 YFSETQ come from the germline V gene. The CDR3 sequence is CASSSYRVGAYEQYF. The variable domain in full, completed from reference TRBV5-1 and TRBJ2-7, reads KAGVTQTPRYLIKTRGQQVTLSCSPISGHRSVSWYQQTPGQGLQFLFEYFSETQRNKGNFPGRFSGRQFSNSRSEMNVSTLELGDSALYLCASSSYRVGAYEQYFGPGTRLTVT.

The chain is built from TRBV5-1 and TRBJ2-1; TCRdb returns TRBD2, unconfirmable since there is no DNA. Germline V gives CDR1 SGHRS, CDR2 YFSETQ. This CDR3 region has 14 residues. The CDR3 sequence is CASSMSGTYNEQFF.

The chain links TRBV10-3 to TRBJ2-2. CDR3 length: 15 amino acids. In germline, CDR1 is ENHRY, CDR2 SYGVKD. The CDR3: CAISESGRYTGELFF.

This chain connects TRBV11-2 to TRBJ1-5; TCRdb selects TRBD1, and the lack of DNA leaves this call unchecked. The CDR3 length is 15 residues. Germline-derived CDR1 and CDR2 are SGHAT and FQNNGV. CDR3 protein: CASSLIRGKGQPQHF.

The chain uses TRBV19 and TRBJ2-1; TCRdb gives TRBD2 as the D gene, but with no DNA this cannot be confirmed. Germline V gives CDR1 LNHDA, CDR2 SQIVND (reference sequence). This CDR3 is built from 13 residues. CDR3 in amino acids: CASSFGEGLEQFF.

This chain links TRBV2 with TRBJ2-1; the D call of TRBD1 rests on TCRdb alone, since no DNA is present to check it. Looked up from germline, CDR1 is SNHLY and CDR2 is FYNNEI. The CDR3 length is 17 residues. CDR3 sequence: CASSARLRTLSYNEQFF.

The chain recombines TRBV27 with TRBJ2-7; TCRdb returns TRBD1, unconfirmable since there is no DNA. The CDR3 extends over 15 amino acids. Germline values: CDR1 MNHEY, CDR2 SMNVEV (reference sequence). The CDR3 is CASSLSGQGTNEQYF.